Each of the 5 T cell receptor beta chains below was sequenced from the same sample in a study of cytomegalovirus exposure and HLA in healthy donors. PCR amplification relied on 60 Vbeta primers (plus 13 Jbeta primers). Profiling relied on immunoSEQ multiplex PCR, and the TCRdb table lists in-frame clones only, not all of them. This sample yields 200,000 to 250,000 clones, of which roughly 80% are seen a single time; about 14% belongs to the top ten. Sequencing input: PBMCs. The receptors were sampled from a man aged 35-49 years in good health and CMV-seronegative.

The table lists this clone with a few counts. The chain couples TRBV27 to TRBJ1-5; 9 nucleotides match TRBD1. This CDR3 is built from 16 residues. Germline V gene data show CDR1 as MNHEY and CDR2 as SMNVEV (reference sequence). V shed 7 bases, J shed 5 bases, and the junction held 12 bases outside the gene matches. CDR3 amino acids: CASTPGDRVSDQPQHF. As DNA, the CDR3 is TGTGCCAGCACCCCAGGGGACAGGGTGTCGGATCAGCCCCAGCATTTT.

This clone showed up just once. The genes are TRBV5-1 and TRBJ1-1; TRBD1 is a possible D gene (5 bases). CDR3 size: 15 residues. V was shortened by 0 bases and J by 0 bases, with 9 bases between the two germline ends. The V gene's germline CDR1 is SGHRS and CDR2 YFSETQ. This CDR3 is CASSLEGRLNTEAFF. CDR3 DNA: TGCGCCAGCAGCTTGGAGGGGAGGTTGAACACTGAAGCTTTCTTT.

V usage is TRBV6-5 and J usage is TRBJ1-1, with 8 bases matching TRBD1. The CDR3 spans 13 residues. Trimming took 8 bases from V and 6 from J; bases not matched to a gene: 8. CDR1 and CDR2 from the germline V gene are MNHEY and SVGAGI. The CDR3 DNA reads TGTGCCAGCGGACGACAGGGGTCGGCTGAAGCTTTCTTT. Its protein is CASGRQGSAEAFF.

The V call is TRBV28, the J call TRBJ1-3; D is perhaps TRBD1 (6 bases). Per the germline V gene, CDR1 is MDHEN and CDR2 is SYDVKM. The CDR3 is 15 residues long. V lost 5 bases, J lost 2 bases, and 13 bases lay in between. This CDR3 reads CASSRGHGPGNTIYF. CDR3 in DNA: TGTGCCAGCAGTAGGGGACATGGACCTGGAAACACCATATATTTT.

This chain joins TRBV5-6 and TRBJ1-5; 7 nucleotides agree with TRBD1. CDR1 and CDR2 from the germline V gene are SGHDT and YYEEEE. Trimming removed 4 bases from V and 6 bases from J; junction bases left unmatched: 10. CDR3 length equals 15 residues. The CDR3, as DNA: TGTGCCAGCAGCGGCGGAACAGGGGAATCTCAGCCCCAGCATTTT. Its protein product is CASSGGTGESQPQHF. Full variable domain (remainder filled in from reference TRBV5-6 and TRBJ1-5): DAGVTQSPTHLIKTRGQQVTLRCSPKSGHDTVSWYQQALGQGPQFIFQYYEEEERQRGNFPDRFSGHQFPNYSSELNVNALLLGDSALYLCASSGGTGESQPQHFGDGTRLSIL.